One and the same sample provided the 6 T cell receptor beta chains below, sequenced in a study of patients and donors after allogeneic stem cell transplantation. Using its own MiXCR run on the RT-PCR reads, TCRdb lists one record per CDR3 protein. The table shows approximately 200,000 distinct CDR3 sequences, with around 41% occurring only once. Sequencing was done on a sample of blood, either unsorted or a sorted T cell fraction (not recorded which). Receptors originate from a human donor who was either an allogeneic HSCT recipient or a stem cell or donor lymphocyte infusion donor (not recorded which). It is not recorded whose cells these are; they may come from a transplant donor.

This sequence joins TRBV24-1 and TRBJ1-2, with D maybe TRBD1 (6 bases). This CDR3 has 16 residues. Trimming left V 3 bases short and J 0 bases short, with 13 bases between. CDR1 and CDR2 from the germline V gene are KGHDR and SFDVKD. CDR3 sequence (DNA): TGTGCCACCAGTGATGCTACAGGGAGCCCTAACTATGGCTACACCTTC. Translating gives CATSDATGSPNYGYTF.

The rearrangement joins TRBV10-2 to TRBJ2-1; possibly TRBD1 for D (6 bases). V lost 4 bases and J lost 3, with 10 bases in between. Germline lookup yields CDR1 WSHSY and CDR2 SAAADI. This CDR3 is built from 14 residues. CDR3 residues: CASSATGIYNEQFF. In DNA, the CDR3 is TGCGCCAGCAGTGCCACAGGGATCTACAATGAGCAGTTCTTC.

This clonotype appeared a few times. The chain joins TRBV5-1 to TRBJ1-4, with 7 bases identical to TRBD1. In germline, CDR1 is SGHRS, CDR2 YFSETQ. This CDR3 contains 16 residues. Losses at the gene ends were 4 bases for V and 0 bases for J; bases not matched to a gene: 6. This CDR3 reads CASSQGQVATNEKLFF. CDR3 DNA sequence: TGCGCCAGCAGCCAAGGACAGGTAGCAACTAATGAAAAACTGTTTTTT.

The chain links TRBV10-3 to TRBJ1-2; 10 bases are a match to TRBD1. The CDR3 totals 15 residues. Germline CDR1 is ENHRY and CDR2 is SYGVKD. Unmatched junction bases numbered 14, after V lost 11 bases and J lost 5 bases. The CDR3 region has the DNA TGTGCCGTCCAACCTGACAGGGGGCGACGGTATGGCTACACCTTC. Residues: CAVQPDRGRRYGYTF.

This clonotype appeared a few times. CDR3 amino acids: CSATPLLASTDTQYF. In nucleotides, the CDR3 is TGCAGTGCTACCCCACTACTCGCTAGCACAGATACGCAGTATTTT. V and J are TRBV20-1 and TRBJ2-3; no reliable D call. Trimming took off 4 bases at V and 0 bases at J, with 14 bases between the two ends. The CDR3 length is 15 residues. Germline values: CDR1 DFQATT, CDR2 SNEGSKA (reference sequence).

This chain links TRBV5-1 with TRBJ2-5; 7 bases map to TRBD1. Trimming removed 0 bases from V and 5 bases from J; junction bases left unmatched: 10. The CDR3 consists of 16 residues. Germline V gives CDR1 SGHRS, CDR2 YFSETQ. The CDR3 here is CASSLDITGAAETQYF. The CDR3 DNA sequence: TGCGCCAGCAGCTTGGATATTACAGGGGCTGCCGAGACCCAGTACTTC.